The next 23 T cell receptor beta chains were all read from a single sample in a study of blood T cell repertoires in COVID-19. Produced via immunoSEQ multiplex PCR; TCRdb's table is partial and in-frame only. The table lists about 440,000 clones, 90% of them singletons. Sequenced input: PBMCs or T cells enriched from blood (not recorded which). The origin of the receptors is a man younger than 30 who had recovered from COVID-19.

V gene TRBV19 combines with J gene TRBJ1-2; D unresolved. The V and J ends lost 9 bases and 8 bases respectively, with 16 bases between them. Germline V gene sequence: CDR1 LNHDA, CDR2 SQIVND (reference sequence). The CDR3 length is 12 residues. The CDR3 region has the DNA TGTGCCAGCACACCCACGGGAGTCGGCTACACCTTC. Protein product: CASTPTGVGYTF.

This clone was picked up a small number of times. This chain uses TRBV5-1 with TRBJ1-3, with 7 bases matching TRBD1. The CDR3 length is 17 residues. The germline V gene encodes CDR1 SGHRS and CDR2 YFSETQ. After removal of 0 bases from V and 0 bases from J, the junction contained 6 bases not matched to a gene. The CDR3 protein is CASSLVGDRSSGNTIYF. The CDR3 region has the DNA TGCGCCAGCAGCTTGGTGGGGGACAGAAGCTCTGGAAACACCATATATTTT. Variable domain in full (rest from reference TRBV5-1 and TRBJ1-3): KAGVTQTPRYLIKTRGQQVTLSCSPISGHRSVSWYQQTPGQGLQFLFEYFSETQRNKGNFPGRFSGRQFSNSRSEMNVSTLELGDSALYLCASSLVGDRSSGNTIYFGEGSWLTVV.

The CDR3: CASSPPNGQGTLYGYTF. The DNA of the CDR3 is TGTGCCAGCTCACCACCGAATGGTCAGGGGACCCTCTATGGCTACACCTTC. The V call is TRBV18, the J call TRBJ1-2, with D perhaps matching TRBD1 (6 bases). The CDR3 consists of 17 residues. Germline CDR1 reads KGHSH; CDR2 reads LQKENI. V was cut by 0 bases and J by 4 bases, with 18 bases left in between.

The chain is built from TRBV5-1 and TRBJ1-6, with a weak D call TRBD1 (5 bases). The V end lost 0 bases, the J end lost 7 bases, and 14 bases lay between the germline ends. This CDR3 has 16 residues. The germline V gene has CDR1 SGHRS and CDR2 YFSETQ. CDR3 DNA: TGCGCCAGCAGCTTGGTGGGAGACAGCGGGAATTCACCCCTCCACTTT. This translates into CASSLVGDSGNSPLHF.

Only a few counts were recorded for this clone. J is TRBJ2-2 and V is TRBV10-1; possibly TRBD2 for D (5 bases). The CDR3 totals 14 residues. The ends were cut back, 3 bases at V and 7 bases at J, with 12 bases in the middle. Per the germline V gene, CDR1 is WNHNN and CDR2 is SYGVQD (reference sequence). The CDR3 sequence: CASSELSRGGELFF. CDR3 in DNA: TGCGCCAGCAGTGAATTGAGTCGGGGCGGGGAGCTGTTTTTT.

This sequence joins TRBV6-5 and TRBJ1-6; TRBD1 matches 8 bases. The CDR3 sequence is 15 residues long. V was pared by 7 bases and J by 1 base, with 3 bases of the junction left unmatched. Germline CDR1 reads MNHEY; CDR2 reads SVGAGI. The CDR3 DNA reads TGTGCCAGCACAGGGGGCGAATCCTATAATTCACCCCTCCACTTT. This sequence encodes CASTGGESYNSPLHF.

This clone was counted a few times. The same CDR3 can be traced to other DNA sequences in this sample. The chain has TRBV18 and TRBJ1-5; D may be TRBD1 (5 bases). The CDR3 is 13 amino acids. V lost 3 bases and J lost 4, with 7 bases in between. The germline gives CDR1 KGHSH, CDR2 LQKENI. In nucleotides, the CDR3 is TGTGCCAGCTCACCCCAGGGAAATCAGCCCCAGCATTTT. This gives the protein CASSPQGNQPQHF.

In this sample, this clone turned up a few times. The chain links TRBV7-9 to TRBJ1-4; TRBD1 is a possible D gene (5 bases). The CDR3 is 16 amino acids. Trimming shortened V by 5 bases and J by 3 bases, and 16 bases separated the two germline ends. Germline CDR1 is SEHNR and CDR2 is FQNEAQ (reference sequence). As DNA, the CDR3 is TGTGCCAGCAGCCCCAGGGCGGCGGCATCTAATGAAAAACTGTTTTTT. This codes for CASSPRAAASNEKLFF.

The V and J genes are TRBV9 and TRBJ2-1; 10 bases are a match to TRBD2. This CDR3 contains 14 residues. Trimming removed 4 bases from V and 4 bases from J; junction bases left unmatched: 2. Germline loops: CDR1 SGDLS, CDR2 YYNGEE. CDR3 residues: CASSSSGRYNEQFF. CDR3 DNA sequence: TGTGCCAGCAGCTCTAGCGGGAGATACAATGAGCAGTTCTTC.

Points on this clone: Different DNA sequences within this sample yield the same CDR3. V and J are TRBV18 and TRBJ1-1; TRBD1 is a possible D gene (5 bases). Germline CDR1 reads KGHSH; CDR2 reads LQKENI. V lost 4 bases, J lost 1 base, and 7 bases lay in between. CDR3 size: 13 residues. CDR3 protein: CASSRQGNTEAFF. The DNA of the CDR3 is TGTGCCAGCTCACGGCAGGGGAACACTGAAGCTTTCTTT.

The DNA for the CDR3 is TGTGCCAGCAGTGCGGGCAGGGGTGGCTACGAGCAGTACTTC. Its translation: CASSAGRGGYEQYF. V and J are TRBV2 and TRBJ2-7; maybe TRBD1 (6 bases). The CDR3 is 14 amino acids. Germline CDR1 reads SNHLY; CDR2 reads FYNNEI. V lost 4 bases to trimming and J lost 3 bases, with 13 bases between them.

This chain uses TRBV27 with TRBJ1-2; TRBD1 is a possible D gene (6 bases). The V end was cut by 4 bases, the J end by 1 base, with 16 bases between. The CDR3 consists of 16 residues. Per the germline V gene, CDR1 is MNHEY and CDR2 is SMNVEV (reference sequence). The CDR3 nucleotides read TGTGCCAGCAGTTCTACCGGGACATTACTTAACTATGGCTACACCTTC. It specifies CASSSTGTLLNYGYTF.

V usage is TRBV19 and J usage is TRBJ1-1; TRBD1 matches 7 bases. After removal of 7 bases from V and 0 bases from J, the junction contained 8 bases not matched to a gene. The CDR3 loop spans 15 amino acids. Looked up from germline, CDR1 is LNHDA and CDR2 is SQIVND (reference sequence). The CDR3 DNA is TGTGCCAGTACCGAATCGGGGACAGTGAACACTGAAGCTTTCTTT. This encodes CASTESGTVNTEAFF.

This clone was recorded once. The chain has TRBV18 and TRBJ2-1; no clear D. This CDR3 has 16 residues. Germline assignment: CDR1 KGHSH and CDR2 LQKENI. Between the trimmed V and J ends, which lost 4 bases and 0 bases, there was a span of 13 bases. The DNA for the CDR3 is TGTGCCAGCTCACAGAGTCAAGAGAGCTCCTACAATGAGCAGTTCTTC. Translated: CASSQSQESSYNEQFF. Using reference TRBV18 and TRBJ2-1 for the parts outside the CDR3, the full variable domain is NAGVMQNPRHLVRRRGQEARLRCSPMKGHSHVYWYRQLPEEGLKFMVYLQKENIIDESGMPKERFSAEFPKEGPSILRIQQVVRGDSAAYFCASSQSQESSYNEQFFGPGTRLTVL.

The sample holds a few counts of this clone. The gene calls are TRBV2 and TRBJ1-5; D is unclear. The ends were cut back, 1 base at V and 4 bases at J, with 8 bases in the middle. This CDR3 comprises 14 residues. The germline V gene encodes CDR1 SNHLY and CDR2 FYNNEI. The CDR3 bases are TGTGCCAGCAGTGAAGATACTGTGAATCAGCCCCAGCATTTT. Translating gives CASSEDTVNQPQHF.

This sequence joins TRBV30 and TRBJ2-7; 9 bases match TRBD2. CDR1 GTSNPN and CDR2 SVGIG come from the germline V gene (reference sequence). The CDR3 consists of 16 residues. After removal of 0 bases from V and 4 bases from J, the junction contained 10 bases not matched to a gene. CDR3 region: CAWSVPGSGRSYEQYF. CDR3 coding DNA: TGTGCCTGGAGTGTACCCGGTAGCGGGAGATCTTACGAGCAGTACTTC.

The chain is built from TRBV28 and TRBJ1-6; D gene unclear. CDR3 length: 16 residues. CDR1 MDHEN and CDR2 SYDVKM come from the germline V gene. V lost 5 bases to trimming and J lost 0 bases, with 11 bases between them. The CDR3 loop reads CASSPEPSSYNSPLHF. CDR3 in DNA: TGTGCCAGCAGTCCCGAGCCGAGCTCCTATAATTCACCCCTCCACTTT.

This clone showed up just a few times. This chain joins TRBV2 and TRBJ2-5, with 8 bases aligning to TRBD1. CDR1 and CDR2 (germline): SNHLY, FYNNEI. This CDR3 has 15 amino acids. V trimming: 5 bases; J trimming: 5 bases; junction bases outside the gene matches: 10. The CDR3, as DNA: TGTGCCAGCAGTATCACCAGGGGGCTCCGCGAGACCCAGTACTTC. Its protein product is CASSITRGLRETQYF.

This chain joins TRBV19 and TRBJ2-5; D is unresolved. Germline loops: CDR1 LNHDA, CDR2 SQIVND (reference sequence). The CDR3 covers 14 residues. Trimming left V 0 bases short and J 5 bases short, with 10 bases between. The CDR3 spells CASSIDGQRETQYF. CDR3 coding DNA: TGTGCCAGTAGTATAGATGGTCAGAGGGAGACCCAGTACTTC. Based on the CDR3 plus reference TRBV19 and TRBJ2-5, the full variable domain is DGGITQSPKYLFRKEGQNVTLSCEQNLNHDAMYWYRQDPGQGLRLIYYSQIVNDFQKGDIAEGYSVSREKKESFPLTVTSAQKNPTAFYLCASSIDGQRETQYFGPGTRLLVL.

The chain carries TRBV6-5 and TRBJ1-6; 8 nucleotides match TRBD1. Looked up from germline, CDR1 is MNHEY and CDR2 is SVGAGI. The V segment lost 10 bases and the J segment 14 bases; nucleotides outside the gene matches: 16. The CDR3 has 14 residues. CDR3 DNA: TGTGCCACGGACAGGGTTTATCCCCATCGGACCCTCCACTTT. As protein: CATDRVYPHRTLHF.

The chain uses TRBV7-2 and TRBJ1-5; 9 bases align to TRBD1. Looked up from germline, CDR1 is SGHTA and CDR2 is FQGNSA. Germline trimming cut 0 bases from V and 16 bases from J; bases unmatched to any gene: 7. The CDR3 consists of 13 residues. DNA of the CDR3: TGTGCCAGCAGCTTAGCCGGGACAGGGAATCTACATTTT. As protein: CASSLAGTGNLHF.

The chain has TRBV5-1 and TRBJ2-7; maybe TRBD2 (5 bases). The CDR3 runs to 13 residues. Germline values: CDR1 SGHRS, CDR2 YFSETQ. V shed 0 bases and J shed 6 bases, with 10 bases lying between them. The CDR3 region is CASSLALSGEQYF. The CDR3 DNA follows: TGCGCCAGCAGCTTGGCCCTGAGCGGCGAGCAGTACTTC. Filled out from reference TRBV5-1 and TRBJ2-7, the complete variable domain reads KAGVTQTPRYLIKTRGQQVTLSCSPISGHRSVSWYQQTPGQGLQFLFEYFSETQRNKGNFPGRFSGRQFSNSRSEMNVSTLELGDSALYLCASSLALSGEQYFGPGTRLTVT.

The chain is built from TRBV7-3 and TRBJ1-1; perhaps TRBD1 as D (6 bases). Germline values: CDR1 SGHTA, CDR2 FQGTGA. Trimming pared 5 bases from V and 3 bases from J, leaving 16 bases between. This CDR3 is built from 15 residues. In nucleotides, the CDR3 is TGTGCCAGCAGCCCGCGGGGGGGCCGGGACACTGAAGCTTTCTTT. Its translation is CASSPRGGRDTEAFF.